This TCR beta chain was recovered during a study of breast tumors, draining lymph nodes, adjacent tissues. Concerning this clonotype itself: The antigen is unknown. The junction shows a germline mismatch at one end, possibly a read error.

Study-wide results and caveats: Tumors had less TCR diversity than lymph nodes, more than nontumor tissue. The lymph node origin of tumor T cells was framed as consistent with a hypothesis, not demonstrated.

TCRdb reprocessed the multiplex PCR reads via MiXCR and lists one record per CDR3 protein. The data hold about 15,000 distinct CDR3 sequences, with roughly 50% observed a single time. The CDR3 sequence is 13 residues long. Germline V gene lookup returns CDR1 WSHSY and CDR2 SAAADI. The J gene is TRBJ2-1, the V gene TRBV10-2; a possible D gene is TRBD1 (6 bases). Sequencing was carried out using tumor-adjacent breast tissue. The receptor was derived from a female donor with breast cancer. Some clones in this sample may be carry-over from other donors' samples. CDR3 sequence reads: CASNGQSYNGQFF. In nucleotides, the CDR3 is TGTGCCAGCAACGGACAGTCCTACAATGGGCAGTTCTTC.